This T cell receptor (beta chain) was captured by sequencing in a study of T cell therapy after organ transplantation. Concerning this clone itself: Antigen unknown.

Time point here: 20-29 weeks after completion of therapy. Assay used: immunoSEQ multiplex PCR; TCRdb lists only in-frame clones, some missing. There are 20,000 to 25,000 clones in the sample; 84% occur only once, and less than 40% lies in the top ten. Sequencing used CD8+ T cells from blood, obtained after autologous CMV-specific T cell therapy. This TCR was recovered from a human patient who had received a solid organ transplant and had CMV disease. Some T cells may have come from the graft donor.

The CDR3 DNA follows: TGCGCCAGCAGTGAGGGGACGAACACTGAAGCTTTCTTT. Translated: CASSEGTNTEAFF. The V call is TRBV10-2, the J call TRBJ1-1; D is possibly TRBD1 (5 bases). Trimming shortened V by 2 bases and J by 1 base, and 5 bases separated the two germline ends. This CDR3 contains 13 residues. CDR1 WSHSY and CDR2 SAAADI come from the germline V gene.